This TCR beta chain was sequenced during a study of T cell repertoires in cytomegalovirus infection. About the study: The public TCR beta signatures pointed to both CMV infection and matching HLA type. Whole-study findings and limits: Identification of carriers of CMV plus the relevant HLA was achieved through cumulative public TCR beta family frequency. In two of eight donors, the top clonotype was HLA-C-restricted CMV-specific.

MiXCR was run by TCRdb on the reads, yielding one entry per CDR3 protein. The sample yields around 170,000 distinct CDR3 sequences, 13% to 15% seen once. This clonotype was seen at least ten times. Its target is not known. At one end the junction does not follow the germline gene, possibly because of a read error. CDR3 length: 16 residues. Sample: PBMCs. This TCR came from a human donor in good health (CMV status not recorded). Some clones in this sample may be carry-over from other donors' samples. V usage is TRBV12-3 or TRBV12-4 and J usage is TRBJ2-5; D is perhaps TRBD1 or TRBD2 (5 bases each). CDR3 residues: CASSSTRRGDHETQYF. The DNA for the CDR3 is TGTGCCAGCAGTTCTACCCGTAGGGGAGACCACGAGACCCAGTACTTC.